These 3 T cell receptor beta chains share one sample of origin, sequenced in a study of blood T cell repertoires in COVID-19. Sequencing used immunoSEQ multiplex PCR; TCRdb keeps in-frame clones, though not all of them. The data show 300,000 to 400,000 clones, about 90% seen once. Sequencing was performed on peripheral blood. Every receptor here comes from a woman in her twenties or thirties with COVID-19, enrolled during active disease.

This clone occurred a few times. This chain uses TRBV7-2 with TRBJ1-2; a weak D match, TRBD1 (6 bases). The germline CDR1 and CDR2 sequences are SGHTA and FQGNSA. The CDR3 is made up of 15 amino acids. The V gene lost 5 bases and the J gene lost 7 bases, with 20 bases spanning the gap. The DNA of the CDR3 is TGTGCCAGCAGCGTCGACAGGTTCGGGGCCTCTGGCTACACCTTC. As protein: CASSVDRFGASGYTF.

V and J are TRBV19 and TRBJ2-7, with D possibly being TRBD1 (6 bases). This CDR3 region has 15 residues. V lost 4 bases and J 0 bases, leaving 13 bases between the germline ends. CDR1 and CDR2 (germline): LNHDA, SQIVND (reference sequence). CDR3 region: CASSNRQETSYEQYF. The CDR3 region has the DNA TGTGCCAGTAGTAACCGACAGGAAACCTCCTACGAGCAGTACTTC.

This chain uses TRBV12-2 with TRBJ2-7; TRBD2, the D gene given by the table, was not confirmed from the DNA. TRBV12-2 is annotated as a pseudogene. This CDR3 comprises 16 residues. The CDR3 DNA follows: TGTGCAAGTCGCTTCCCAGTAGGTTACACTAGGGCCGAGCAGTACTTC. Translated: CASRFPVGYTRAEQYF.